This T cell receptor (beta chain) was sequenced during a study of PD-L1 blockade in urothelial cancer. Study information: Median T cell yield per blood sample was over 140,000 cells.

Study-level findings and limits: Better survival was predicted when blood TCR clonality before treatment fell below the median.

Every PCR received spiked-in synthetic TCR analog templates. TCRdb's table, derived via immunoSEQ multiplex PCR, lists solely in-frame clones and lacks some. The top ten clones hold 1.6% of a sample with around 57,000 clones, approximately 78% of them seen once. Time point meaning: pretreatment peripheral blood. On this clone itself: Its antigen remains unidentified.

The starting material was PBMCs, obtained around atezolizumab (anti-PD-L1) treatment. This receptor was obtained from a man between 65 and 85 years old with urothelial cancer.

The CDR3 DNA reads TGTGCCAGCAGTCCCGTGGAGGGGGCGGCGGAAAAACTGTTTTTT. Translated: CASSPVEGAAEKLFF. The V call is TRBV28, the J call TRBJ1-4, with 7 bases lining up with TRBD1. V lost 5 bases, J lost 8 bases, and 11 bases stayed unmatched. CDR3 length: 15 residues. CDR1 and CDR2 from the germline V gene are MDHEN and SYDVKM.